This TCR beta chain was observed in a study of low-dose radiotherapy and immunotherapy resistance in tumors. Study background: Cohort 1 patients were irradiated with 0.5 Gy fractions every 2 weeks to 6.5 Gy total. Intravenous ipilimumab 1 mg/kg every six weeks was given with nivolumab 240 mg every two weeks. Every two weeks, one day ahead of radiation and immunotherapy, cyclophosphamide 200 mg/m2 was given (intravenously).

The length of the CDR3 is 15 residues. From germline, CDR1 is MDHEN and CDR2 SYDVKM. V shed 2 bases, J shed 6 bases, and the junction held 5 bases outside the gene matches. Noted time point: before trial treatment. Donors were dosed with nivolumab and ipilimumab; they also received aspirin, low-dose cyclophosphamide and low-dose radiotherapy. This clonotype was seen a single time. TRAV- and TRBV-specific primers primed first-strand cDNA, covering alpha and beta chains. Both a constant-region primer and a V-primer adapter served to amplify TCRs across roughly 20 PCR cycles. TCRdb reprocessed the reads via MiXCR and lists one record per CDR3 protein. The sample has fewer than 90,000 distinct CDR3 sequences; 15% to 20% are singletons.

The receptor's source is a male donor with prostate cancer. The specimen was PBMCs, collected before treatment. The chain uses TRBV28 and TRBJ2-1; 9 positions agree with TRBD2. CDR3 amino acids: CASSLHAGGGNEQFF. CDR3 bases: TGTGCCAGCAGTTTACACGCGGGAGGGGGCAATGAGCAGTTCTTC.